These 21 T cell receptor beta chains came from one sample sequenced in a study of blood T cell repertoires in COVID-19. The repertoire was sequenced with immunoSEQ multiplex PCR; TCRdb's copy has only in-frame clones and lacks some. The data hold some 99,000 clones, with roughly 89% observed a single time. Material for sequencing was peripheral blood. Receptor source: a human donor with COVID-19, enrolled during active disease. The donor label of this sample is uncertain.

This sequence joins TRBV6-5 and TRBJ1-5, with 8 bases that match TRBD1. Germline CDR1 MNHEY, CDR2 SVGAGI. The CDR3 covers 14 residues. J was trimmed by 8 bases and V by 0 bases; bases with no gene match: 3. The CDR3 is CASSYSTGAKPQHF. CDR3 in DNA: TGTGCCAGCAGTTACTCGACAGGGGCGAAGCCCCAGCATTTT.

At least ten counts were recorded for this clone. This chain connects TRBV10-3 to TRBJ1-2; 8 bases agree with TRBD1. With V trimmed by 5 bases and J by 4 bases, 9 bases remained unmatched. This CDR3 has 15 residues. Germline V gene lookup returns CDR1 ENHRY and CDR2 SYGVKD. The CDR3 spells CAISSRDRTRYGYTF. CDR3 bases: TGTGCCATCAGTTCTCGGGACAGGACGCGCTATGGCTACACCTTC.

The chain employs TRBV7-2 and TRBJ1-5; D not certain. Germline assignment: CDR1 SGHTA and CDR2 FQGNSA. There are 14 residues in the CDR3. V was cut by 1 base and J by 4 bases, with 8 bases left in between. For the CDR3, the DNA is TGTGCCAGCAGCTTAGTTGGCGGGAATCAGCCCCAGCATTTT. Protein sequence: CASSLVGGNQPQHF.

The chain carries TRBV5-6 and TRBJ1-3; the D is unclear. The CDR3 totals 16 residues. The germline gives CDR1 SGHDT, CDR2 YYEEEE. The V end was cut by 4 bases, the J end by 2 bases, with 16 bases between. CDR3 nucleotide sequence: TGTGCCAGCAGCCCCTCCCCCGGTACCGCTGGAAACACCATATATTTT. Translation gives CASSPSPGTAGNTIYF.

This chain joins TRBV4-1 and TRBJ2-1; perhaps TRBD1 as D (5 bases). This CDR3 region has 16 residues. Germline-derived CDR1 and CDR2 are MGHRA and YSYEKL. Trimming took 1 base from V and 4 from J, leaving 14 bases between them. The CDR3 loop reads CASSQGQGHSYNEQFF. The CDR3 DNA follows: TGCGCCAGCAGCCAAGGCCAAGGACACTCTTACAATGAGCAGTTCTTC.

The J gene is TRBJ2-5, the V gene TRBV7-8; D is perhaps TRBD2 (6 bases). Germline CDR1 and CDR2: SGHVS and FQNEAQ. The V gene lost 7 bases and the J gene lost 5 bases, with 11 bases spanning the gap. CDR3 size: 12 residues. This CDR3 is CASTRGWETQYF. CDR3 coding DNA: TGTGCCAGCACTCGGGGGTGGGAGACCCAGTACTTC.

This sequence joins TRBV5-1 and TRBJ2-5, with D possibly matching TRBD1 (6 bases). Germline V gene sequence: CDR1 SGHRS, CDR2 YFSETQ. Trimming cost V 4 bases and J 2 bases, with 15 bases left between them. The CDR3 covers 15 residues. For the CDR3, the DNA is TGCGCCAGCAGCGTATTGACAGGACTGCAAGAGACCCAGTACTTC. This sequence encodes CASSVLTGLQETQYF.

This rearrangement joins TRBV11-3 to TRBJ2-1; 8 bases agree with TRBD2. The V segment lost 6 bases and the J segment 6 bases; nucleotides outside the gene matches: 4. The CDR3 is 13 residues long. Germline-derived CDR1 and CDR2 are SGHNT and YENEEA. CDR3 sequence: CASRLADSNEQFF. The CDR3 DNA reads as TGTGCCAGCAGACTAGCGGATAGCAATGAGCAGTTCTTC.

This chain joins TRBV7-9 and TRBJ1-2; tentatively, D is TRBD1 (5 bases). The ends were cut back, 5 bases at V and 4 bases at J, with 11 bases in the middle. Per the germline V gene, CDR1 is SEHNR and CDR2 is FQNEAQ (reference sequence). CDR3 size: 13 residues. This chain's CDR3 is CASSPRTSYGYTF. CDR3 sequence (DNA): TGTGCCAGCAGCCCTCGGACAAGCTATGGCTACACCTTC.

CDR3 region: CASSPPRTGGLTGELFF. CDR3 coding DNA: TGTGCCAGCAGCCCCCCCCGGACAGGGGGCCTCACCGGGGAGCTGTTTTTT. The rearrangement links TRBV7-9 to TRBJ2-2, with 11 bases aligning to TRBD1. Germline lookup yields CDR1 SEHNR and CDR2 FQNEAQ (reference sequence). CDR3 length: 17 residues. V lost 5 bases, J lost 4 bases, and 9 bases stayed unmatched.

The DNA for the CDR3 is TGTGCCAGCAGCTTGTCAGCGGGACAGGGGTGGGAGACCCAGTACTTC. As protein: CASSLSAGQGWETQYF. This sequence joins TRBV11-3 and TRBJ2-5, with TRBD1 matching 10 bases. Germline loops: CDR1 SGHNT, CDR2 YENEEA. The CDR3 spans 16 residues. The trim removed 3 bases at V and 5 bases at J, leaving 9 bases unmatched.

The CDR3 loop reads CSVPGTVLDTEAFF. CDR3 coding DNA: TGCAGCGTCCCAGGGACAGTTCTGGACACTGAAGCTTTCTTT. V gene TRBV29-1 combines with J gene TRBJ1-1; 7 nucleotides line up with TRBD1. Germline V gene lookup returns CDR1 SQVTM and CDR2 ANQGSEA. The CDR3 has 14 amino acids. V was pared by 6 bases and J by 3 bases, with 10 bases of the junction left unmatched.

V gene TRBV7-9 combines with J gene TRBJ2-7; TRBD2 is a possible D gene (6 bases). Trimming cost V 4 bases and J 3 bases, with 19 bases left between them. The CDR3 contains 16 residues. Per the germline V gene, CDR1 is SEHNR and CDR2 is FQNEAQ (reference sequence). This CDR3 reads CASSYRGGGNGYEQYF. The CDR3 DNA sequence: TGTGCCAGCAGCTATCGGGGAGGAGGGAATGGCTACGAGCAGTACTTC.

The chain has TRBV10-1 and TRBJ2-1; 11 bases align to TRBD2. The CDR3 is 14 residues long. Trimming cost V 4 bases and J 10 bases; bases outside gene matches: 6. The V gene's germline CDR1 is WNHNN and CDR2 SYGVQD (reference sequence). The CDR3 DNA sequence: TGCGCCAGCAGTGTCACTAGCGGGGGCCGAGAGCAGTTCTTC. As protein: CASSVTSGGREQFF.

Remarks on this clone: In the same sample, other DNA sequences code for this CDR3. The rearrangement joins TRBV2 to TRBJ2-7, with 8 bases identical to TRBD1. This CDR3 region has 14 residues. In germline, CDR1 is SNHLY, CDR2 FYNNEI. V lost 8 bases to trimming and J lost 1 base; unmatched junction nucleotides: 7. CDR3 coding DNA: TGTGCCAGCTCCGAGACAGGGGTTTCCTACGAGCAGTACTTC. Its protein is CASSETGVSYEQYF.

V is TRBV11-2 and J is TRBJ1-1; possible D gene TRBD1, 6 bases. CDR3 length: 14 residues. Trimming took off 7 bases at V and 6 bases at J, with 18 bases between the two ends. CDR1 and CDR2 (germline): SGHAT, FQNNGV. The CDR3 sequence: CASTLAGGRAEAFF. As DNA, the CDR3 is TGTGCCAGCACCCTAGCGGGGGGCAGGGCTGAAGCTTTCTTT.

The chain is built from TRBV18 and TRBJ1-1, with 10 bases that match TRBD1. The CDR3 is made up of 16 amino acids. Losses at the gene ends were 4 bases for V and 5 bases for J; bases not matched to a gene: 10. CDR1 KGHSH and CDR2 LQKENI come from the germline V gene. In DNA form, the CDR3 reads TGTGCCAGCTCACGACCCCCGGACAGGGGGTGGACTGAAGCTTTCTTT. Translating gives CASSRPPDRGWTEAFF.

The count of this clone is one. The chain has TRBV6-6 and TRBJ2-2, with 7 bases that match TRBD1. V was clipped by 6 bases and J by 1 base; unmatched bases: 5. CDR3 size: 15 residues. Per germline, CDR1 MNHNY and CDR2 SVGAGI (reference sequence). In nucleotides, the CDR3 is TGTGCCAGCAGCGGGACAGATAAGAACACCGGGGAGCTGTTTTTT. Its protein is CASSGTDKNTGELFF.

J is TRBJ2-5 and V is TRBV7-9, with 9 positions matching TRBD2. Germline V CDR1 and CDR2: SEHNR, FQNEAQ (reference sequence). After removal of 5 bases from V and 2 bases from J, the junction contained 12 bases not matched to a gene. The length of the CDR3 is 17 residues. The CDR3 region has the DNA TGTGCCAGCAGCCCCCCAGGTAGCGGGGGACAACAAGAGACCCAGTACTTC. The encoded protein is CASSPPGSGGQQETQYF.

This chain links TRBV6-5 with TRBJ1-6; D uncertain. Germline assignment: CDR1 MNHEY and CDR2 SVGAGI. The CDR3 spans 15 residues. V was shortened by 5 bases and J by 10 bases, with 18 bases between the two germline ends. The chain's CDR3 is CASSLSPWRDSPLHF. The CDR3 bases are TGTGCCAGCAGTCTCAGCCCTTGGAGAGACTCACCCCTCCACTTT.

The chain couples TRBV6-5 to TRBJ1-5; a possible D gene is TRBD1 (5 bases). The CDR3 runs to 14 residues. Between the trimmed V and J ends, which lost 6 bases and 9 bases, there was a span of 18 bases. Germline-derived CDR1 and CDR2 are MNHEY and SVGAGI. CDR3: CASSVGGGPRPQHF. CDR3 nucleotides: TGTGCCAGCAGCGTCGGGGGGGGTCCACGGCCCCAGCATTTT.